This entry features one T cell receptor beta chain sequence. The data originate from a study of blood T cell repertoires in COVID-19. In the study overall: In each case, the material was cDNA or gDNA derived from T cells, B-cell-depleted T cells, or PBMCs.

Profiled with immunoSEQ multiplex PCR; TCRdb holds only in-frame clones, not every one. The repertoire holds 200,000 to 250,000 clones, with under 90% as singletons. V was clipped by 0 bases and J by 4 bases, with 11 bases between them. From germline, CDR1 is SGHKS and CDR2 YYEKEE (reference sequence). There are 15 residues in the CDR3. The chain carries TRBV5-5 and TRBJ1-5, with D possibly being TRBD1 (5 bases). Sequencing used peripheral blood. The sequence was collected from a woman at least 80 years old with acute or convalescent COVID-19. CDR3 sequence reads: CASSLAGGQNQPQHF. CDR3 DNA sequence: TGTGCCAGCAGCTTGGCGGGGGGTCAAAATCAGCCCCAGCATTTT.